The 8 T cell receptor beta chains below come from one sample, sequenced in a study of multiple sclerosis patients with progressive multifocal leukoencephalopathy. Sequencing used immunoSEQ multiplex PCR; TCRdb keeps in-frame clones, though not all of them. The sample lists 25,000 to 35,000 clones, 88% occurring once. Time point in this sample: before natalizumab initiation. The specimen was PBMCs. The receptors here all came from a human donor with multiple sclerosis.

The CDR3 here is CASSPADGHHQPQHF. The DNA for the CDR3 is TGTGCCAGCAGCCCGGCCGATGGCCACCATCAGCCCCAGCATTTT. V usage is TRBV7-8 and J usage is TRBJ1-5, with unresolved D. The CDR3 runs to 15 residues. The germline gives CDR1 SGHVS, CDR2 FQNEAQ. V lost 5 bases and J lost 5, with 16 bases in between.

CDR3 DNA: TGTGCCACCAGCAGAGATCAAATAGCGGGACAGGGTACCACCGGGGAGCTGTTTTTT. The encoded protein is CATSRDQIAGQGTTGELFF. V is TRBV15 and J is TRBJ2-2; D might be TRBD1 (9 bases). In germline, CDR1 is LNHNV, CDR2 YYDKDF (reference sequence). V was clipped by 0 bases and J by 4 bases, with 21 bases between them. The CDR3 spans 19 residues.

With respect to this clone: At one of its ends the junction is not consistent with the germline gene, which may arise from a read error. V usage is TRBV12-5 and J usage is TRBJ2-7, with a possible D match to TRBD2 (5 bases). The CDR3 sequence is 16 residues long. Looked up from germline, CDR1 is LGHNT and CDR2 is FRNRAP. CDR3 residues: CASGLVRAGLSYEQYF. CDR3 DNA sequence: TGTGCTAGTGGCTTGGTAAGGGCTGGACTCTCCTACGAGCAGTACTTC.

The gene calls are TRBV2 and TRBJ1-6; TRBD1 matches 7 bases. The CDR3 consists of 16 residues. Germline V gene sequence: CDR1 SNHLY, CDR2 FYNNEI. J was trimmed by 10 bases and V by 4 bases; bases with no gene match: 13. The CDR3 sequence is CASSGSGFPGGSPLHF. The CDR3 nucleotides read TGTGCCAGCAGTGGAAGTGGGTTCCCAGGGGGGTCACCCCTCCACTTT.

The chain recombines TRBV4-1 with TRBJ2-1, with 8 nucleotides matching TRBD1. This CDR3 is built from 15 residues. CDR1 MGHRA and CDR2 YSYEKL come from the germline V gene. V lost 4 bases and J lost 9; bases outside the gene matches: 11. The CDR3 DNA sequence: TGCGCCAGCAGCCTTAGACAGGGGTCGAGGGGTGAGCAGTTCTTC. Translated, it gives CASSLRQGSRGEQFF.

This rearrangement joins TRBV2 to TRBJ2-2; 8 bases map to TRBD1. This CDR3 has 14 amino acids. Germline trimming cut 5 bases from V and 3 bases from J; bases unmatched to any gene: 2. CDR1 and CDR2 from the germline V gene are SNHLY and FYNNEI. This CDR3 is CASSKDRDTGELFF. DNA for the CDR3: TGTGCCAGCAGTAAGGACAGGGACACCGGGGAGCTGTTTTTT.

This rearrangement joins TRBV5-6 to TRBJ1-1; D remains unclear. Per germline, CDR1 SGHDT and CDR2 YYEEEE. V was pared by 3 bases and J by 5 bases, with 14 bases between. CDR3 length: 14 amino acids. The CDR3 region is CASSSREGRTEAFF. The CDR3 DNA is TGTGCCAGCAGCTCCCGGGAGGGTCGTACTGAAGCTTTCTTT.

V and J are TRBV10-3 and TRBJ2-2; 9 bases agree with TRBD1. The J segment lost 4 bases and the V segment lost 4 bases, leaving 1 base of the junction unmatched. The CDR3 runs 14 residues. The germline V gene encodes CDR1 ENHRY and CDR2 SYGVKD. CDR3 sequence: CAISADRGTGELFF. CDR3 sequence (DNA): TGTGCCATCAGTGCGGACAGGGGCACCGGGGAGCTGTTTTTT.